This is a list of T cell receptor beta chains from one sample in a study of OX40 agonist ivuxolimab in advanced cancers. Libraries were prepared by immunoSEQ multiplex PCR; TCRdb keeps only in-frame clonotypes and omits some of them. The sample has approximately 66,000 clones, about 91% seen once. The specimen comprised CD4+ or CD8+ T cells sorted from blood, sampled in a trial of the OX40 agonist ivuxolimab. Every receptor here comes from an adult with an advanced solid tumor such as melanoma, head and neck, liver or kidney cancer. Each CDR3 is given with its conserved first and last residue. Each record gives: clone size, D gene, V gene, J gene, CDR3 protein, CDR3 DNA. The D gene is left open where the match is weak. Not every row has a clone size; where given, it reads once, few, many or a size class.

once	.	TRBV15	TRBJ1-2	CATSRDTQSYGYTF	TGTGCCACCAGCAGAGATACCCAGTCCTATGGCTACACCTTC
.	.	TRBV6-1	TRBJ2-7	CASSVSYEQYF	TGTGCCAGCAGTGTATCCTACGAGCAGTACTTC
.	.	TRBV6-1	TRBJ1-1	CASSNPGVGTEAFF	TGTGCCAGCAGTAACCCAGGGGTGGGCACTGAAGCTTTCTTT
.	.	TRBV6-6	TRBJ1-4	CASRRDATTNEKLFF	TGTGCCAGCAGAAGGGACGCCACAACTAATGAAAAACTGTTTTTT
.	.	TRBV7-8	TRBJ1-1	CASSLTANTEAFF	TGTGCCAGCAGCCTAACAGCGAACACTGAAGCTTTCTTT
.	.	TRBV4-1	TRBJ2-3	CASLGHLSTDTQYF	TGCGCCAGCTTAGGACACCTTAGCACAGATACGCAGTATTTT
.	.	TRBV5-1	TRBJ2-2	CASIKGDTGELFF	TGCGCCAGCATAAAGGGAGACACCGGGGAGCTGTTTTTT
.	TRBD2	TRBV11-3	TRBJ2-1	CASSVSTSAGEQFF	TGTGCCAGCAGCGTTTCGACTAGCGCGGGTGAGCAGTTCTTC
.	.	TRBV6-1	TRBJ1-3	CASSDDGQGNTIYF	TGTGCCAGCAGTGATGACGGACAGGGAAACACCATATATTTT
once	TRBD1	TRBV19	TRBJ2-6	CASSIPLGTAGTGANVLTF	TGTGCCAGTAGTATTCCCCTTGGGACAGCTGGGACTGGGGCCAACGTCCTGACTTTC
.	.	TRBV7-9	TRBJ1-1	CATEGGGSRAFF	TGTGCCACCGAGGGGGGAGGGTCGAGAGCTTTCTTT
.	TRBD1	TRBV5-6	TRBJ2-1	CASSWTGLSYNEQFF	TGTGCCAGCAGCTGGACAGGTTTAAGCTACAATGAGCAGTTCTTC
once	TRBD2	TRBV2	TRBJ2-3	CASSGKFEAGGIPDTQYF	TGTGCCAGCAGTGGAAAATTCGAGGCGGGGGGAATTCCAGATACGCAGTATTTT
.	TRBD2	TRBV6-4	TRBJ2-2	CASSGTSGGPSNTGELFF	TGTGCCAGCAGTGGGACTAGCGGGGGCCCATCCAACACCGGGGAGCTGTTTTTT
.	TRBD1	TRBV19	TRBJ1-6	CASSIRTGPNSPLHF	TGTGCCAGTAGTATTAGGACAGGGCCAAATTCACCCCTCCACTTT
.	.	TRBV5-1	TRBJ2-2	CASSLAGAGGELFF	TGCGCCAGCAGCTTGGCAGGGGCCGGCGGGGAGCTGTTTTTT
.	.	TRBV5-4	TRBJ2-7	CASSRGLGNSYEQYF	TGTGCCAGCAGCCGCGGGTTAGGGAACAGCTACGAGCAGTACTTC
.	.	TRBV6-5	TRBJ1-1	CASGPNRGTEAFF	TGTGCCAGCGGGCCGAATCGAGGGACTGAAGCTTTCTTT
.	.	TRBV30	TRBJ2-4	CAWSGAALAKNIQYF	TGTGCCTGGTCGGGGGCCGCACTAGCCAAAAACATTCAGTACTTC
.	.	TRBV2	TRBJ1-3	CASSTRADGNTIYF	TGTGCCAGCAGTACCAGGGCAGATGGAAACACCATATATTTT
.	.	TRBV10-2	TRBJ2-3	CASSLGLHSSTDTQYF	TGCGCCAGCAGCCTCGGACTCCATTCTAGCACAGATACGCAGTATTTT
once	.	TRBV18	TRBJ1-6	CASSPSGTSSSPLHF	TGTGCCAGCTCACCATCAGGGACTTCATCGTCACCCCTCCACTTT
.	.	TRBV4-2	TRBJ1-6	CASSRGEGRSSYNSPLHF	TGTGCCAGCAGCCGGGGGGAGGGACGGAGCTCCTATAATTCACCCCTCCACTTT
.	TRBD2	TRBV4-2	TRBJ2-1	CASSQLAPGLAGGREQFF	TGTGCCAGCAGCCAACTTGCCCCGGGACTAGCGGGGGGGCGTGAGCAGTTCTTC
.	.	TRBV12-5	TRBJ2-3	CASGLGPEYTQYF	TGTGCTAGTGGTTTGGGCCCCGAGTATACGCAGTATTTT
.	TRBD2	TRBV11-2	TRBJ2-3	CASSFSGGVSADTQYF	TGTGCCAGCAGTTTTAGCGGGGGGGTTTCCGCAGATACGCAGTATTTT
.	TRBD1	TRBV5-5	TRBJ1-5	CASSLETGGNQPQHF	TGTGCCAGCAGCTTGGAAACAGGGGGGAATCAGCCCCAGCATTTT
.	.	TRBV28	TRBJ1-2	CASSLGVYGYGYTF	TGTGCCAGCAGCCTGGGTGTGTATGGCTATGGCTACACCTTC
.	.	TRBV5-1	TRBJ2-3	CASSLVPDTQYF	TGCGCCAGCAGCTTGGTCCCAGATACGCAGTATTTT
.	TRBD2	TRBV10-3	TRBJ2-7	CAISDYVGTSGGQPRGEQYF	TGTGCCATCAGTGACTACGTCGGGACTAGCGGGGGCCAACCTCGTGGCGAGCAGTACTTC
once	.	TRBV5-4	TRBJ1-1	CASSLWGRDTEAFF	TGTGCCAGCAGCCTTTGGGGCAGGGACACTGAAGCTTTCTTT
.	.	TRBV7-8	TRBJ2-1	CASSQELAMNEQFF	TGTGCCAGCAGCCAGGAGCTGGCGATGAATGAGCAGTTCTTC
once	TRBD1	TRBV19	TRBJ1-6	CASSIRQGGNSPLHF	TGTGCCAGTAGTATCAGGCAGGGGGGAAATTCACCCCTCCACTTT
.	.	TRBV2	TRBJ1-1	CASSEGLRAFF	TGTGCCAGCAGTGAAGGGCTCCGAGCCTTCTTT
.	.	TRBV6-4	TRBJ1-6	CASSRDGARSPLHF	TGTGCCAGCAGTCGCGACGGGGCCCGCTCACCCCTCCACTTT
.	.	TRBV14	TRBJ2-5	CASSQGGSIGETQYF	TGTGCCAGCAGCCAAGGGGGTAGCATCGGAGAGACCCAGTACTTC
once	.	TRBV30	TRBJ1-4	CALQGVANEKLFF	TGTGCTTTGCAAGGGGTTGCTAATGAAAAACTGTTTTTT
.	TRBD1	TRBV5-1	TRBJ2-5	CASSSGQGQETQYF	TGCGCCAGCAGCTCCGGACAGGGGCAAGAGACCCAGTACTTC
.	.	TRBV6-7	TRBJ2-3	CASRIQGRHTQYF	TGTGCCAGCAGGATACAGGGAAGGCATACGCAGTATTTT
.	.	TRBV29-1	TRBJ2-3	CSVEDRVNTDTQYF	TGCAGCGTTGAAGACAGGGTAAACACAGATACGCAGTATTTT
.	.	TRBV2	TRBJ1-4	CASSERRAGTGEKLFF	TGTGCCAGCAGTGAAAGACGGGCGGGTACGGGTGAAAAACTGTTTTTT
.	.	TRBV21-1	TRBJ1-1	CGNSVSTEAFF	TGTGGCAACTCCGTGAGCACTGAAGCTTTCTTT
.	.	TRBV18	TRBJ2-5	CASSPPIGMEETQYF	TGTGCCAGCTCACCACCGATCGGGATGGAAGAGACCCAGTACTTC
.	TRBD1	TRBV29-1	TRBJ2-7	CSGGDRAYEQYF	TGCAGCGGTGGGGACAGGGCCTACGAGCAGTACTTC